Listed below are T cell receptor beta chains from one sample, sequenced in a study of T cells after yellow fever vaccination. TCRdb processed the 5' RACE reads anew with MiXCR; each CDR3 protein has one entry. The table shows 300,000 or so distinct CDR3 sequences, with under 5% occurring only once. Source: PBMCs, taken 5 days after the yellow fever booster vaccination. Source of these receptors: a man between 18 and 29 years old who received the YFV17D yellow fever vaccine. CDR3s include the opening cysteine and the closing phenylalanine or tryptophan. A D gene is named only where the DNA matches it firmly.

D: -; V: TRBV11-2; J: TRBJ1-1; CDR3: CASSLDLNQRAFF
D: TRBD2; V: TRBV12-3/TRBV12-4; J: TRBJ2-3; CDR3: CASSLNSGGGNTQYF
D: -; V: TRBV7-9; J: TRBJ2-5; CDR3: CASSWGSLEETQYF
D: TRBD2; V: TRBV5-1; J: TRBJ2-3; CDR3: CASSPGGLAGGTDTQYF
D: TRBD2; V: TRBV4-3; J: TRBJ2-2; CDR3: CDSSRRRPGTSGGTNTGELFF
D: -; V: TRBV9; J: TRBJ2-3; CDR3: CASSGFGSDTQYF
D: -; V: TRBV7-2; J: TRBJ2-7; CDR3: CASSARATDSYEQYF
D: TRBD2; V: TRBV2; J: TRBJ2-1; CDR3: CASRGLAQRSEQFF
D: TRBD2; V: TRBV7-9; J: TRBJ2-1; CDR3: CASSPPLADYNEQFF
D: TRBD1; V: TRBV7-2; J: TRBJ1-1; CDR3: CASSLGGTAGTEAFF
D: TRBD1; V: TRBV5-1; J: TRBJ2-2; CDR3: CASSPTPGGKDTGELFF
D: TRBD2; V: TRBV5-1; J: TRBJ2-1; CDR3: CASSLGAAGVGNEQFF
D: -; V: TRBV6-5; J: TRBJ1-2; CDR3: CASRLTLNYGYTF
D: -; V: TRBV20-1; J: TRBJ2-3; CDR3: CSAAVPDTQYF
D: -; V: TRBV5-1; J: TRBJ2-2; CDR3: CASSLTGTRRAGELFF
D: TRBD1; V: TRBV7-2; J: TRBJ2-2; CDR3: CASSLQQGAGELFF
D: TRBD1; V: TRBV29-1; J: TRBJ1-1; CDR3: CSVATGWGAFF
D: -; V: TRBV6-6; J: TRBJ1-2; CDR3: CASIDRDRNYGYTF
D: -; V: TRBV5-6; J: TRBJ1-1; CDR3: CASSLQKATDLNTEAFF
D: -; V: TRBV20-1; J: TRBJ1-1; CDR3: CSVPVVINTEAFF
D: -; V: TRBV7-2; J: TRBJ1-4; CDR3: CASSLRSPNEKLFF
D: -; V: TRBV25-1; J: TRBJ2-7; CDR3: CASSGRAGYEQYF
D: TRBD1; V: TRBV4-3; J: TRBJ2-2; CDR3: CASSQDQGARTGELFF
D: TRBD1; V: TRBV7-2; J: TRBJ2-7; CDR3: CASSSGDSSYEQYF
D: -; V: TRBV2; J: TRBJ2-1; CDR3: CASSEEAGTYNEQFF
D: TRBD2; V: TRBV10-3; J: TRBJ2-2; CDR3: CAISPRTSVGGELFF
D: TRBD2; V: TRBV20-1; J: TRBJ2-7; CDR3: CSARAPAGGTEQYF
D: TRBD1; V: TRBV11-2; J: TRBJ1-1; CDR3: CASSSSPTGDAAFF
D: -; V: TRBV20-1; J: TRBJ2-1; CDR3: CSARGGGGRLFF
D: TRBD1; V: TRBV10-3; J: TRBJ2-3; CDR3: CAISETGADTQYF
D: -; V: TRBV3-1; J: TRBJ1-1; CDR3: CASSHDISMNTEAFF
D: TRBD2; V: TRBV20-1; J: TRBJ2-5; CDR3: CSARSGGRRETQYF
D: -; V: TRBV30; J: TRBJ1-4; CDR3: CAWSAGSASNEKLFF
D: TRBD2; V: TRBV6-6; J: TRBJ2-3; CDR3: CASSYSAGEGENTQYF
D: TRBD1; V: TRBV7-3; J: TRBJ2-2; CDR3: CASSLGTENTGELFF
D: -; V: TRBV5-6; J: TRBJ2-1; CDR3: CASSLVGATSPYNEQFF
D: -; V: TRBV5-1; J: TRBJ2-2; CDR3: CASSLVGNTGELFF